This is a list of T cell receptor beta chains from one sample in a study of shared clonotypes between healthy human individuals. Clones were read by immunoSEQ multiplex PCR, and TCRdb kept only the in-frame ones, dropping some. The repertoire has approximately 2,200,000 clones, about 93% of them found once; the top ten carry about 1.8%. The specimen sequenced was naive CD8+ T cells from PBMCs. The receptors were gathered from a man in his late teens or twenties in good health. Some clones in this sample may be carry-over from other donors' samples. Each CDR3 is given with its conserved first and last residue. D genes are given only for firm matches. Only some rows state a clone size, as once, few, many or a class for expanded clones.

>TRBV4-1|.|.|TRBJ1-6
TGCGCCAGCAGCCAAGATCCAGAATCACCCCTCCACTTT
CASSQDPESPLHF
>TRBV29-1|.|.|TRBJ2-7
TGCAGCGTGGGTTTGCAGGGGTTCTCCTACGAGCAGTACTTC
CSVGLQGFSYEQYF
>TRBV5-4|.|.|TRBJ2-5
TGTGCCAGCAGCTTCGACGCGAAACAAGAGACCCAGTACTTC
CASSFDAKQETQYF
>TRBV15|.|.|TRBJ2-2
TGTGCCACCAGCAGAGGGGCCCCTTCAAGGGACACCGGGGAGCTGTTTTTT
CATSRGAPSRDTGELFF
>TRBV27|.|.|TRBJ2-5
TGTGCCAGCAGTCCCACGGACTCCAACCAAGAGACCCAGTACTTC
CASSPTDSNQETQYF
>TRBV29-1|few|.|TRBJ2-4
TGCAGCGTTGAACGGGGGCCCCTAAACATTCAGTACTTC
CSVERGPLNIQYF
>TRBV7-8|.|TRBD1|TRBJ1-1
TGTGCCAGCAGCCCGGAGGGACAGGGGGCTTTCACTGAAGCTTTCTTT
CASSPEGQGAFTEAFF
>TRBV29-1|.|.|TRBJ1-5
TGCAGCGTTGGGGGACACAGAAATCAGCCCCAGCATTTT
CSVGGHRNQPQHF
>TRBV29-1|.|TRBD2|TRBJ2-1
TGCAGCATAAAACGGCTAGCGGGAGCCTTAGATGAGCAGTTCTTC
CSIKRLAGALDEQFF
>TRBV25-1|few|.|TRBJ1-1
TGTGCCAGCAGTGAGACAGAGGACACTGAAGCTTTCTTT
CASSETEDTEAFF
>TRBV6-4|.|.|TRBJ2-2
TGTGCCAGCAGTGACTTTACTGGGGCGGAGCTGTTTTTT
CASSDFTGAELFF
>TRBV19|.|.|TRBJ1-1
TGTGCCAGTAGTATAGATAAGGTTGGTTTCACTGAAGCTTTCTTT
CASSIDKVGFTEAFF
>TRBV7-8|.|.|TRBJ1-3
TGTGCCAGCAGCGCCCGACAGGCTAGCTCTGGAAACACCATATATTTT
CASSARQASSGNTIYF
>TRBV5-4|.|.|TRBJ2-1
TGTGCCAGCAGCGTGGTCCCAAAGGAGCAGTTCTTC
CASSVVPKEQFF
>TRBV28|.|.|TRBJ1-1
TGTGCCAGCAGTCTAATCGCGGGAGGAGAAGGCACTGAAGCTTTCTTT
CASSLIAGGEGTEAFF
>TRBV28|once|TRBD1|TRBJ2-3
TGTGCCAGCAGTCCGGGACAGGGGGGAAGCACAGATACGCAGTATTTT
CASSPGQGGSTDTQYF
>TRBV7-8|.|TRBD1|TRBJ1-5
TGTGCCAGCAGCTTATCAGGGGGGCGGGATAGCAATCAGCCCCAGCATTTT
CASSLSGGRDSNQPQHF
>TRBV11-2|.|.|TRBJ2-7
TGTGCCAGCAGCCACGGTCGCCACGAGCAGTACTTC
CASSHGRHEQYF
>TRBV9|.|TRBD2|TRBJ2-2
TGTGCCAGCAGCCCGAGGCGAGCGGGAATAGACACCGGGGAGCTGTTTTTT
CASSPRRAGIDTGELFF
>TRBV20-1|.|.|TRBJ1-2
TGCAGTGCTCCCTTTGGTACAGCCTACACCTTC
CSAPFGTAYTF
>TRBV5-1|.|.|TRBJ1-1
TGCGCCAGCAGCACGGACCCGTCCGGTGCCCTGGGGTACATGAACACTGAAGCTTTCTTT
CASSTDPSGALGYMNTEAFF
>TRBV29-1|.|TRBD1|TRBJ2-3
TGCAGCGCTCGACAGGGTTTTGCCACAGATACGCAGTATTTT
CSARQGFATDTQYF
>TRBV4-2|.|.|TRBJ2-2
TGTGCCAGCAGCCAGGATACAGGGTCCACCGGGGAGCTGTTTTTT
CASSQDTGSTGELFF
>TRBV28|once|TRBD2|TRBJ2-1
TGTGCCAGCAGTTTATCCCAACGCGGGAGAGGCAATGAGCAGTTCTTC
CASSLSQRGRGNEQFF
>TRBV5-4|.|.|TRBJ1-1
TGTGCCAGCAGCTTGGTCCCCAAAACGAAAGCTTTCTTT
CASSLVPKTKAFF
>TRBV27|.|.|TRBJ2-3
TGTGCCAGCAGGGCGCTTGGAGGTCTCACAGATACGCAGTATTTT
CASRALGGLTDTQYF
>TRBV6-5|.|TRBD2|TRBJ2-3
TGTGCCAGCAGTCCAAGCGGGATCGCAGATACGCAGTATTTT
CASSPSGIADTQYF
>TRBV20-1|.|.|TRBJ2-1
TGCAGTGCTAGAATGCGGGAGCAGTTCTTC
CSARMREQFF
>TRBV28|.|TRBD1|TRBJ1-1
TGTGCCAGCAGACCAAGGGACAGTCTCATGAACACTGAAGCTTTCTTT
CASRPRDSLMNTEAFF
>TRBV27|.|.|TRBJ2-7
TGTGCCAGCAGTTTAGGGGGTAGCTACGAGCAGTACTTC
CASSLGGSYEQYF
>TRBV5-1|once|.|TRBJ1-1
TGCGCCAGCAGCCTCCGTACCCTGCACACTGAAGCTTTCTTT
CASSLRTLHTEAFF
>TRBV4-1|.|TRBD1|TRBJ2-2
TGCGCCAGCAGCCATACGACAGGGCGGGACACCGGGGAGCTGTTTTTT
CASSHTTGRDTGELFF
>TRBV6-5|.|TRBD2|TRBJ2-7
TGTGCCAGCAGTTACTCGGCTCGGGAGGAGAGGGAGCAGTACTTC
CASSYSAREEREQYF
>TRBV9|.|TRBD2|TRBJ2-1
TGTGCCAGCAGCGTAGATGGACTAGCGGGACCCAGCCCCTACAATGAGCAGTTCTTC
CASSVDGLAGPSPYNEQFF
>TRBV28|.|TRBD2|TRBJ2-7
TGTGCCAGCAGTTTCTCCACGCATAAACTCACTAGCGGGAGGGTCGAGCAGTACTTC
CASSFSTHKLTSGRVEQYF
>TRBV10-3|few|.|TRBJ2-1
TGTGCCATCAGTGGGGTAACGCTGAGAAATGAGCAGTTCTTC
CAISGVTLRNEQFF
>TRBV29-1|.|.|TRBJ2-3
TGCAGCGTTGAAGATGCACAAGGAGGGCATTTGGATACGCAGTATTTT
CSVEDAQGGHLDTQYF
>TRBV7-9|.|.|TRBJ2-2
TGTGCCAGCGCTGGAGGTCTTTACGCCGGGGAGCTGTTTTTT
CASAGGLYAGELFF
>TRBV30|.|.|TRBJ1-2
TGTGCCTGGATGACACCCGATGGCTACACCTTC
CAWMTPDGYTF
>TRBV7-9|.|.|TRBJ2-1
TGTGCCAGCAGCCATCCCTCCCGAGAGTACTCCTACAATGAGCAGTTCTTC
CASSHPSREYSYNEQFF
>TRBV9|.|.|TRBJ2-7
TGTGCCAGCAGCGTAGGAGGCTCCCGCGAGCAGTACTTC
CASSVGGSREQYF
>TRBV7-9|.|TRBD1|TRBJ2-2
TGTGCCAGCAGCCCGTCCAGGGGGCAGGCCGGGGAGCTGTTTTTT
CASSPSRGQAGELFF
>TRBV5-5|.|TRBD2|TRBJ2-3
TGTGCCAGCAGCCCCAGCCTAGCGGGAGCTCGAAATACGCAGTATTTT
CASSPSLAGARNTQYF
>TRBV10-1|.|.|TRBJ2-7
TGCGCCAGCAGTGTGGGGAGGACCTACGAGCAGTACTTC
CASSVGRTYEQYF
>TRBV5-1|.|TRBD1|TRBJ1-2
TGCGCCAGCAGCTACTCCAGGGGGATGGTTGAAGATGGCTACACCTTC
CASSYSRGMVEDGYTF
>TRBV19|.|.|TRBJ2-1
TGTGCCAGTAGTACTCGGACGGGCTTGAACGGAGATGAGCAGTTCTTC
CASSTRTGLNGDEQFF
>TRBV11-2|.|.|TRBJ1-6
TGTGCCAGCAGCCGATCAAGGGGGGGGAGGGACGATTCACCCCTCCACTTT
CASSRSRGGRDDSPLHF